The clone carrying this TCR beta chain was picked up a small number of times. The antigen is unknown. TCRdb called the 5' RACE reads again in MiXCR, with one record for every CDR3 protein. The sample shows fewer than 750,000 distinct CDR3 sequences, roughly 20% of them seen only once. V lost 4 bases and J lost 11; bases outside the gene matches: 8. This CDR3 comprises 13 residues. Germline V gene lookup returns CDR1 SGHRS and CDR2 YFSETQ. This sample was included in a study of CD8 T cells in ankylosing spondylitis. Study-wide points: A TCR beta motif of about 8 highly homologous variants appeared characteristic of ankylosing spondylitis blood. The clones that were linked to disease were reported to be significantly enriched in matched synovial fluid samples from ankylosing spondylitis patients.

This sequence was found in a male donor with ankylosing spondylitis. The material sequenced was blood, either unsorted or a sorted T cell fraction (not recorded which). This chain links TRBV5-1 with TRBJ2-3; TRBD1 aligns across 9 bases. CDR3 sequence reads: CASSQTGGAVQYF. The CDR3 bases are TGCGCCAGCAGCCAGACAGGGGGGGCAGTGCAGTATTTT.